This TCR beta chain was sequenced during a study of cytomegalovirus exposure and HLA in healthy donors. The study, taken as a whole, reports: Rare TCR sequences predominated, though certain public TCRs were found in many donors.

The CDR3 runs 14 residues. Germline loops: CDR1 SEHNR, CDR2 FQNEAQ (reference sequence). V lost 3 bases and J lost 4; bases outside the gene matches: 4. About this clone itself: The antigen is undetermined.

Assay: immunoSEQ multiplex PCR; the TCRdb copy retains only in-frame clones and omits some. In the table there are roughly 220,000 clones, approximately 80% of which are singletons. The donors formed part of the approximately 120-subject validation cohort, distinct from the roughly 600-subject first cohort. The specimen sequenced was PBMCs. The origin of this receptor is a woman aged 25 to 39 in good health and CMV-seropositive. The genes are TRBV7-9 and TRBJ1-2; 8 bases align to TRBD1. As DNA, the CDR3 is TGTGCCAGCAGCTTCGGACAGGGCGGCTATGGCTACACCTTC. This sequence encodes CASSFGQGGYGYTF.